This is a list of T cell receptor beta chains from one sample in a study of sequential checkpoint blockade in melanoma. Using immunoSEQ multiplex PCR, the repertoire was profiled, and TCRdb retains in-frame clones only, with some absent. The sample lists about 5,000 clones, about 29% seen once, with approximately 20% in the top ten. Sequencing was performed on tumor tissue (inferred from file names), taken from a patient given nivolumab and ipilimumab in sequence. Every receptor here comes from a human donor with melanoma. Each CDR3 is given with its conserved first and last residue. Fields, in order: clone size, V gene, J gene, CDR3 protein. Clone size is stated in some rows and not others, as once, few, many or a class when expanded.

>.|TRBV5-1|TRBJ2-2
CASRSGTGTTGELFF
>.|TRBV6-8|TRBJ1-1
CASSPGNNEAFF
>.|TRBV5-1|TRBJ2-1
CASNMARAYNEQFF
>few|TRBV28|TRBJ2-7
CASSLSDYSYEQYF
>once|TRBV5-1|TRBJ2-5
CASSEPHSTQETQYF
>many|TRBV6-8|TRBJ2-2
CAISGQGGTGELFF
>.|TRBV18|TRBJ2-5
CASSPYQETQYF
>few|TRBV28|TRBJ1-2
CASSSPRVGYGYTF
>few|TRBV6-7|TRBJ1-4
CASSYRGKLFF
>.|TRBV27|TRBJ2-6
CASSPAGTGLFGANVLTF
>.|TRBV18|TRBJ1-4
CASSPFVWDSLNEKLFF
>.|TRBV6-8|TRBJ2-7
CASRDGSGYEQYF
>.|TRBV28|TRBJ1-1
CASIISGRSTEAFF
>.|TRBV11-3|TRBJ2-5
CASSLGSGQGEETQYF
>.|TRBV19|TRBJ1-4
CASSPDRGSEKLFF
>medium-sized|TRBV6-8|TRBJ2-7
CASSEVVSGFYEQYF
>.|TRBV6-8|TRBJ2-7
CASTPGLDYEQYF
>.|TRBV6-8|TRBJ1-4
CASGFLSATNEKLFF
>few|TRBV19|TRBJ2-5
CASSMGGRITTQETQYF
>.|TRBV19|TRBJ1-4
CASSIGTDPLTNEKLFF